This is a list of T cell receptor beta chains from one sample in a study of shared clonotypes between healthy human individuals. The table came from immunoSEQ multiplex PCR; TCRdb's copy has only in-frame clones and leaves some out. This sample has about 2 million clones, with 90% to 95% found just once. The specimen was naive CD4+ T cells sorted from blood. The receptors shown here come from a man aged 18 to 29 in good health. CDR3s include the opening cysteine and the closing phenylalanine or tryptophan. Fields, in order: D gene, V gene, J gene, clone size, CDR3 protein, CDR3 DNA. D genes are given only for firm matches. Clone size is shown for a subset of rows, as once, few, many or a class of expanded clone.

>NA|TRBV30|TRBJ1-5|NA
CAWAKRNQPQHF
TGTGCCTGGGCGAAGCGCAATCAGCCCCAGCATTTT
>NA|TRBV27|TRBJ2-7|NA
CASSPPPGSVREQYF
TGTGCCAGCAGTCCCCCCCCGGGGTCGGTGCGCGAGCAGTACTTC
>NA|TRBV4-2|TRBJ1-6|NA
CASSQDLGNNSPLHF
TGTGCCAGCAGCCAAGATTTGGGGAATAATTCACCCCTCCACTTT
>TRBD1|TRBV6-5|TRBJ2-2|once
CASNRGRTGELFF
TGTGCCAGCAACAGGGGGCGCACCGGGGAGCTGTTTTTT
>NA|TRBV7-8|TRBJ1-1|NA
CASSFRGGTEAFF
TGTGCCAGCAGCTTCCGGGGGGGCACTGAAGCTTTCTTT
>NA|TRBV4-3|TRBJ2-2|NA
CASSRSWGATGELFF
TGCGCCAGCAGCCGTTCTTGGGGGGCCACCGGGGAGCTGTTTTTT
>TRBD1|TRBV11-1|TRBJ1-6|NA
CASSSGQGNSPLHF
TGTGCCAGCAGCAGCGGACAGGGAAATTCACCCCTCCACTTT
>TRBD1|TRBV11-1|TRBJ1-1|NA
CASSSAGQVSEAFF
TGTGCCAGCAGCTCGGCGGGACAGGTTTCTGAAGCTTTCTTT
>NA|TRBV2|TRBJ2-7|NA
CASSFPTVEAYEQYF
TGTGCCAGCAGTTTTCCGACGGTCGAGGCTTACGAGCAGTACTTC
>NA|TRBV7-2|TRBJ2-7|once
CASSPGRGSSYEQYF
TGTGCCAGCAGCCCCGGAAGGGGGAGCTCCTACGAGCAGTACTTC
>NA|TRBV19|TRBJ2-1|NA
CASSIGEGPYNEQFF
TGTGCCAGTAGTATTGGAGAGGGGCCCTACAATGAGCAGTTCTTC
>NA|TRBV6-5|TRBJ1-1|NA
CASSYGGVNTEAFF
TGTGCCAGCAGTTACGGCGGCGTCAACACTGAAGCTTTCTTT
>TRBD1|TRBV9|TRBJ1-3|NA
CASSASTGGGNTIYF
TGTGCCAGCAGCGCATCGACAGGGGGTGGAAACACCATATATTTT
>NA|TRBV6-1|TRBJ2-7|NA
CASSDQGGPPNEQYF
TGTGCCAGCAGTGACCAGGGGGGACCTCCCAACGAGCAGTACTTC
>NA|TRBV7-2|TRBJ1-5|NA
CASSLGGFYSNQPQHF
TGTGCCAGCAGTCTCGGGGGCTTCTATAGCAATCAGCCCCAGCATTTT
>TRBD2|TRBV4-1|TRBJ2-3|NA
CASSWGLARSSTDTQYF
TGCGCCAGCAGCTGGGGACTAGCTCGGTCCAGCACAGATACGCAGTATTTT
>NA|TRBV5-1|TRBJ2-1|NA
CASSPGTLTGNEQFF
TGCGCCAGCAGCCCCGGGACCCTAACGGGCAATGAGCAGTTCTTC
>TRBD2|TRBV4-1|TRBJ2-5|NA
CASSPFEGREGRETQYF
TGCGCCAGCAGCCCCTTTGAAGGGCGGGAGGGTAGGGAGACCCAGTACTTC
>NA|TRBV29-1|TRBJ1-4|NA
CSGLRTANEKLFF
TGCAGCGGCCTAAGGACAGCAAATGAAAAACTGTTTTTT
>NA|TRBV28|TRBJ1-6|NA
CASILGSFGSPLHF
TGTGCCAGCATCCTGGGGAGTTTTGGATCACCCCTCCACTTT
>TRBD1|TRBV5-1|TRBJ2-7|NA
CASSSTGGPSEQYF
TGCGCCAGCAGCTCCACAGGGGGCCCGAGCGAGCAGTACTTC
>TRBD2|TRBV30|TRBJ2-3|NA
CAWSVQSSGGANGF
TGTGCCTGGAGTGTACAATCTAGCGGGGGGGCAAACGGTTTT
>TRBD1|TRBV7-2|TRBJ2-7|NA
CASSFRQGESYEQYF
TGTGCCAGCAGCTTTCGACAGGGGGAATCCTACGAGCAGTACTTC
>NA|TRBV7-3|TRBJ1-2|NA
CASSLKGGLGYTF
TGTGCCAGCAGCTTAAAGGGAGGTCTTGGCTACACCTTC
>TRBD2|TRBV19|TRBJ2-1|NA
CASKVATGGDNEQFF
TGTGCCAGTAAGGTCGCGACGGGAGGGGACAATGAGCAGTTCTTC
>NA|TRBV6-6|TRBJ1-5|NA
CASSMTAYSNQPQHF
TGTGCCAGCAGCATGACAGCCTATAGCAATCAGCCCCAGCATTTT
>NA|TRBV23-1|TRBJ2-3|NA
CAGDPGAATDTQYF
TGCGCCGGGGACCCGGGAGCGGCGACAGATACGCAGTATTTT
>NA|TRBV28|TRBJ1-2|NA
CASSSAGRGYGYTF
TGTGCCAGCAGTTCAGCCGGGAGGGGCTATGGCTACACCTTC
>NA|TRBV28|TRBJ2-7|NA
CAFPRGTYEQYF
TGTGCCTTCCCAAGGGGTACCTACGAGCAGTACTTC
>NA|TRBV4-3|TRBJ2-3|NA
CASSQDLVIPGTDTQYF
TGCGCCAGCAGCCAAGATCTGGTTATCCCCGGCACAGATACGCAGTATTTT
>NA|TRBV6-5|TRBJ2-4|NA
CASSQGKGKNIQYF
TGTGCCAGCAGCCAGGGAAAAGGCAAAAACATTCAGTACTTC
>NA|TRBV29-1|TRBJ1-3|NA
CSVDKGVGNTIYF
TGCAGCGTTGACAAAGGGGTTGGAAACACCATATATTTT
>NA|TRBV25-1|TRBJ2-1|many
CASSEGRANEQFF
TGTGCCAGCAGTGAAGGCAGGGCCAATGAGCAGTTCTTC
>TRBD1|TRBV19|TRBJ1-6|few
CASKGQGDNSPLHF
TGTGCCAGTAAGGGACAGGGGGATAATTCACCCCTCCACTTT
>TRBD1|TRBV4-2|TRBJ1-5|NA
CASSQELQGALRQPQHF
TGTGCCAGCAGCCAAGAATTGCAGGGGGCGCTTAGGCAGCCCCAGCATTTT
>NA|TRBV18|TRBJ1-2|NA
CASSPSGTDGGYGYTF
TGTGCCAGCTCACCCTCGGGGACCGACGGCGGGTATGGCTACACCTTC
>TRBD2|TRBV7-3|TRBJ2-5|NA
CASSSTGTTQETQYF
TGTGCCAGCAGCTCCACCGGGACTACCCAAGAGACCCAGTACTTC
>NA|TRBV5-3|TRBJ1-4|NA
CARSTTAGATNEKLFF
TGTGCCAGAAGCACGACCGCAGGGGCAACTAATGAAAAACTGTTTTTT